Listed below are T cell receptor beta chains from one sample, sequenced in a study of radiotherapy plus CTLA-4 blockade in lung cancer. Measured with immunoSEQ multiplex PCR; TCRdb has only the in-frame clones, and not every one. Of roughly 120,000 clones in the sample, over 65% were seen once. The specimen comprised peripheral blood, sampled from a patient treated with radiotherapy plus ipilimumab. These receptors came from a human donor with non-small cell lung cancer that progressed on radiotherapy plus ipilimumab. Some clones in this sample may be carry-over from other donors' samples. The CDR3 runs from the conserved cysteine through the conserved F or W. Fields, in order: D gene, J gene, V gene, clone size, CDR3 DNA, CDR3 protein. D genes are given only for firm matches. Clone size is stated in some rows and not others, as once, few, many or a class when expanded.

- TRBJ2-1 TRBV5-4 - TGTGCCAGCAGCTCCCTGCGGGGTGGCTCCTACAATGAGCAGTTCTTC CASSSLRGGSYNEQFF
- TRBJ1-2 TRBV5-1 - TGCGCCAGCAGCCAGGGTCTCAACTATGGCTACACCTTC CASSQGLNYGYTF
- TRBJ1-2 TRBV6-4 once TGTGCCAGCTCCCCTGAGGGGGAGGGCGTTCATGGCTACACCTTC CASSPEGEGVHGYTF
- TRBJ2-7 TRBV7-8 - TGTGCCAGCAGCTTAGACAGGGCAGGCGAGCAGTACTTC CASSLDRAGEQYF
TRBD1 TRBJ2-7 TRBV18 - TGTGCCAGCTCACCTAGGGACAGTTGGACCTACGAGCAGTACTTC CASSPRDSWTYEQYF
TRBD1 TRBJ2-2 TRBV7-3 - TGTGCCAGCAACCCCGGGACAGGGTTGACCGGGGAGCTGTTTTTT CASNPGTGLTGELFF
- TRBJ2-1 TRBV4-3 - TGCGCCAGCAGCCAAGAATCTAGCTCGATCTATGAGCAGTTCTTC CASSQESSSIYEQFF
TRBD1 TRBJ1-1 TRBV6-5 - TGTGCCAGCAGTTACTCACAGGGGCTGACTGAAGCTTTCTTT CASSYSQGLTEAFF
- TRBJ1-4 TRBV7-8 - TGTGCCAGCAGCCAGACCCCGGGCGGAGAAAAACTGTTTTTT CASSQTPGGEKLFF
TRBD1 TRBJ2-3 TRBV15 - TGTGCCACCAGCAGAGAATGGACAGGAAGCACAGATACGCAGTATTTT CATSREWTGSTDTQYF
- TRBJ2-7 TRBV7-6 - TGTGCCAGCAGCTATACGGAGGAGCAGTACTTC CASSYTEEQYF
TRBD2 TRBJ2-1 TRBV4-3 - TGCGCCAGCAGCCAAGATGGGCTAGCGGGGACCAATGAGCAGTTCTTC CASSQDGLAGTNEQFF
- TRBJ1-2 TRBV5-4 - TGTGCCAGCGCAGGATTCTCCGGCTACACCTTC CASAGFSGYTF
- TRBJ2-3 TRBV6-5 few TGTGCCAGCAGTTACGGGCTAGAGGCAGATACGCAGTATTTT CASSYGLEADTQYF
- TRBJ2-2 TRBV2 - TGTGCCAGCAGTGAAAGAGTAAACACCGGGGAGCTGTTTTTT CASSERVNTGELFF
- TRBJ2-5 TRBV19 once TGTGCCAGTAGTATCCTTATAGGGGGACCTAGGTACTTC CASSILIGGPRYF
TRBD1 TRBJ1-5 TRBV18 - TGTGCCAGCTCACAAAACAGGGGCCTCTCCTCAGCCCAGCATTTT CASSQNRGLSSAQHF
- TRBJ1-1 TRBV7-8 - TGTGCCAGCAGACGTACCGGGAAGAACACTGAAGCTTTCTTT CASRRTGKNTEAFF
- TRBJ1-3 TRBV7-7 - TGTGCTAGCAGCCCAAACAGGGGAAACACCATATATTTT CASSPNRGNTIYF
- TRBJ2-1 TRBV6-1 - TGTGCCAGCAGTGAAGCGGGATGGAGGGAGGAGCAGTTCTTC CASSEAGWREEQFF
TRBD2 TRBJ2-3 TRBV6-4 - TGTGCCAGCAGTGGGACTAGCGGGGGCACAGATACGCAGTATTTT CASSGTSGGTDTQYF
TRBD1 TRBJ2-5 TRBV19 - TGTGCCAGTAGTATCCGGTTTTACAGGGGTGAGACCCAGTACTTC CASSIRFYRGETQYF
- TRBJ1-5 TRBV28 - TGTGCCAGCAGTTGGGGGTCCAATAGCAATCAGCCCCAGCATTTT CASSWGSNSNQPQHF
- TRBJ2-4 TRBV29-1 - TGCAGCGTTGAAGAAAGGGCAGGAATGAGTACCAAAAACATTCAGTACTTC CSVEERAGMSTKNIQYF
- TRBJ2-5 TRBV5-4 - TGTGCCAGCAGCTTGGCCGTGGCGAAAGAGACCCAGTACTTC CASSLAVAKETQYF
- TRBJ1-1 TRBV29-1 once TGCAGCGTTGAGCTCTTTTCGAACACTGAAGCTTTCTTT CSVELFSNTEAFF
- TRBJ2-7 TRBV9 - TGTGCCAGCGGCTCAGGTGGAAAGGAGTACTTC CASGSGGKEYF
TRBD1 TRBJ2-7 TRBV28 - TGTGCCAGCAGATTTGGACAGGGGTACGAGCAGTACTTC CASRFGQGYEQYF
TRBD1 TRBJ1-2 TRBV19 - TGTGCCAGTAGAGATCGAGGGACAGGGTTTGGCTACACCTTC CASRDRGTGFGYTF
TRBD1 TRBJ1-2 TRBV5-4 - TGTGCCAGCAGGCAAACAGGGGGCAGTGGCTACACCTTC CASRQTGGSGYTF